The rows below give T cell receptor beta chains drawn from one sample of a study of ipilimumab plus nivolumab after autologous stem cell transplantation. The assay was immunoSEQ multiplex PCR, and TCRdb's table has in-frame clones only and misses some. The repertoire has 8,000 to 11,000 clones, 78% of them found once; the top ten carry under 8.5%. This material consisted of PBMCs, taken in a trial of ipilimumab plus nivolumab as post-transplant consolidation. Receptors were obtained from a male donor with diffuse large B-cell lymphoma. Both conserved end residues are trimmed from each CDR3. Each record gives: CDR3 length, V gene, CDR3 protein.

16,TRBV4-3,ASSQVGQGASGANVLT
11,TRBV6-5,ASSTGQRNEQF
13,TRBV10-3,AISDAAGGDETQY
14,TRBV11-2,ASSLDWRGDTDTQY
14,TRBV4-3,ASSQEAGGLYYGYT
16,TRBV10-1,ASSESTSGGPRTDTQY
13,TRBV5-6,ASSLDLVSPLNQY
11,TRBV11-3,ASSQGPGYEQY
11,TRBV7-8,ASSLRRDAELF
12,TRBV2,ASRAVTLAYGYT
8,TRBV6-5,ASSYSTGD
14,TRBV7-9,ASSLSVMAGRGGYT
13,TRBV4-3,ASSQDWQLNQPQH
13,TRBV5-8,ASSLVGAYNSPLH
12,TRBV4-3,ASSQGSTGDEQY
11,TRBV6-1,ASSDWGAYEQY
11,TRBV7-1,ASSRKPGQPQH
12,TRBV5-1,ASRTTGTDEKLF
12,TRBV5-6,ASSLRGPGAEAF
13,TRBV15,ATSRDIGQNYGYT
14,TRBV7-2,ASSLGSGPGGREQY
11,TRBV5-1,ASSDEGSQPQH
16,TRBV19,ASIRHGLLNSGANVLT
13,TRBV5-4,ACYSGGGSYNEQF
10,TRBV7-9,ASSLVGYGYT
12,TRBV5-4,ASSLDIMNTEAF
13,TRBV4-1,ASSQDSGSGYGYT
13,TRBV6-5,ASRPWGTTFYEQY
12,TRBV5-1,ASSSISNTGELF
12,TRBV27,ASSRGPTNEKLF
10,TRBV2,ASSARPGEQY
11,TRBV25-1,ASSRGNTGELF
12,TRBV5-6,ASSLGGPKNIQY
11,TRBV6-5,ASSSTLSITQY
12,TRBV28,ASRKGQGEYEQY
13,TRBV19,ASSLGTGAVHIQY
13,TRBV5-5,ASSLAGGLFQPQH
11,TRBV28,ASRGTGESPLH
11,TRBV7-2,ASSFQGAPGQY
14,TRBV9,ASSRVASSDTDTQY
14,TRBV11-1,ASSPGTVIVDGELF
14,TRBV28,ASSRGQGASNEKLF
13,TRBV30,AWSTGQAGNQPQH
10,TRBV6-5,ASRDRYEKLF
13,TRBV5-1,ASSSQRAGGDTQY
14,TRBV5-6,ASSLAARTLNTEAF
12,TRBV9,ASSLFAEGTEAF
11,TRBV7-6,ASSSYDTGELF
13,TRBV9,ASSKYGQGNTEAF
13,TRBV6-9,ASSYGPTTNEKLF
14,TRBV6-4,ASSGSGQGGDYGYT
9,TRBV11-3,ASSADGEQY
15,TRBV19,ASSIDGFGGSYNEQF
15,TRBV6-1,AISESRGSSGANVLT
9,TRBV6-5,ASSYGYGYT
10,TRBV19,ASSAGGYEQY